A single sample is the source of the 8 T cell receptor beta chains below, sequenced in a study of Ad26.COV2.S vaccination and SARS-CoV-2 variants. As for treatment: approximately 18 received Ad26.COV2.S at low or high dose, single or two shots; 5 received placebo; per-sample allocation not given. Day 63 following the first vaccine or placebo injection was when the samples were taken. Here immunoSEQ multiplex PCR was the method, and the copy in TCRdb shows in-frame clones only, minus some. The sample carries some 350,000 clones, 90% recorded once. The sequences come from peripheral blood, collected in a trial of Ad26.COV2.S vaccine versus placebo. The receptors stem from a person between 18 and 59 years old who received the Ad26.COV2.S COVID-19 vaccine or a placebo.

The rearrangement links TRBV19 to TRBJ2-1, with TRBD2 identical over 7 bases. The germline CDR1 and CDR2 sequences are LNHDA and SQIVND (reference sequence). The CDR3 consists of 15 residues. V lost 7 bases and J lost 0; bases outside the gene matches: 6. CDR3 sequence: CASMNGGSSYNEQFF. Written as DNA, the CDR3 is TGTGCCAGTATGAACGGGGGGAGCTCCTACAATGAGCAGTTCTTC. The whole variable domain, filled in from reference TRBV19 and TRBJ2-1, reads DGGITQSPKYLFRKEGQNVTLSCEQNLNHDAMYWYRQDPGQGLRLIYYSQIVNDFQKGDIAEGYSVSREKKESFPLTVTSAQKNPTAFYLCASMNGGSSYNEQFFGPGTRLTVL.

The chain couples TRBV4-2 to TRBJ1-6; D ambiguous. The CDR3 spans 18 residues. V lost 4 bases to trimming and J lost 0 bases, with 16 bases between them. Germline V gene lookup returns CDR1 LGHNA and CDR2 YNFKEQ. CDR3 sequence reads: CASSPLTPMSSYNSPLHF. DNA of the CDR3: TGTGCCAGCAGCCCCCTAACACCGATGAGCTCCTATAATTCACCCCTCCACTTT.

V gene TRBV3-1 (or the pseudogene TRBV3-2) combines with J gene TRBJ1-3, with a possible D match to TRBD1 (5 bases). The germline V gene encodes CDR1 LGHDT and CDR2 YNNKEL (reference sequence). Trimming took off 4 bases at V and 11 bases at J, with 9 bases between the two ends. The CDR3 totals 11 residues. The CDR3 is CASSRGTAIYF. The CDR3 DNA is TGTGCCAGCAGCCGTGGGACGGCCATATATTTT.

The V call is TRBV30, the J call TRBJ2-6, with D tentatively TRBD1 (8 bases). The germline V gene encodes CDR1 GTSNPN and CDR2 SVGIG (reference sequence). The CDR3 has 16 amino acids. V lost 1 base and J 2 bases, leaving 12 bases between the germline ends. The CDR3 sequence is CAWSAQGGTGANVLTF. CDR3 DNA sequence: TGTGCCTGGAGTGCACAGGGGGGGACTGGGGCCAACGTCCTGACTTTC.

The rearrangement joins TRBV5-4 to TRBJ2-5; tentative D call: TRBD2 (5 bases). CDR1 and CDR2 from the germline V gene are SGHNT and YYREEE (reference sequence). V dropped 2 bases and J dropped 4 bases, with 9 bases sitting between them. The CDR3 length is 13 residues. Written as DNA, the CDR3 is TGTGCCAGCAGCTTTCTAGCTCGAGAGACCCAGTACTTC. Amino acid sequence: CASSFLARETQYF.

The CDR3 nucleotides are TGTGCCAGCAGCTTTGGACAGCCGGTTGGGGCTTTCTTT. Amino acids: CASSFGQPVGAFF. The chain recombines TRBV13 with TRBJ1-1; D perhaps matches TRBD1 (6 bases). The V end was cut by 3 bases, the J end by 11 bases, with 16 bases between. The CDR3 has 13 amino acids. Germline V gene lookup returns CDR1 PRHDT and CDR2 FYEKMQ (reference sequence).

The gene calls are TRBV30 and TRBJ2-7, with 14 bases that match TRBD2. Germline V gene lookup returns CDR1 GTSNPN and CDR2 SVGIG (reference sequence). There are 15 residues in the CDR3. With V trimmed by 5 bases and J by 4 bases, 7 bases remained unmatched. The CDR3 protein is CAWGLAGGPAYEQYV. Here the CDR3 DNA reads TGTGCCTGGGGACTAGCGGGAGGTCCCGCTTACGAGCAGTACGTC.

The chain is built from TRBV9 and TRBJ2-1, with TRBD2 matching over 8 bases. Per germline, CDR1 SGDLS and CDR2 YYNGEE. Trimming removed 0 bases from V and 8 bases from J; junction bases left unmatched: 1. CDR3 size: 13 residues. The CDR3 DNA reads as TGTGCCAGCAGCGTAGGGGGACTAGATGAGCAGTTCTTC. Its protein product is CASSVGGLDEQFF.